The sequence of this T cell receptor (beta chain) was determined in a study of control samples from healthy donors and cancer patients. The data were produced by immunoSEQ multiplex PCR, yet TCRdb's version contains in-frame clones alone and is incomplete. The sample consists of approximately 71,000 clones, roughly nine tenths of them appearing once. Germline loops: CDR1 SGHTA, CDR2 FQGTGA. V was cut by 2 bases and J by 5 bases, with 7 bases left in between. This CDR3 is built from 14 residues. This clonotype was sampled from a man in his fifties or sixties with lung cancer. Material for sequencing was PBMCs. V is TRBV7-3 and J is TRBJ1-6, with D unclear. The CDR3 here is CASSLGLNNSPLHF. CDR3 nucleotide sequence: TGTGCCAGCAGCTTAGGCCTTAATAATTCACCCCTCCACTTT. The variable domain in full, with the rest retrieved from reference TRBV7-3 and TRBJ1-6, is GAGVSQTPSNKVTEKGKYVELRCDPISGHTALYWYRQSLGQGPEFLIYFQGTGAADDSGLPNDRFFAVRPEGSVSTLKIQRTERGDSAVYLCASSLGLNNSPLHFGNGTRLTVT.